The T cell receptor beta chain under discussion was sequenced for a study of T cells in Graves' hyperthyroidism and ophthalmopathy. As to this clonotype: A much larger clone is a single base away; this may be a read error.

This CDR3 comprises 15 residues. Germline loops: CDR1 SGHRS, CDR2 YFSETQ. V lost 0 bases and J lost 12; bases outside the gene matches: 6. Amplified regions were TCR beta CDR3 sequences from RNA transcripts. A first-round RT-PCR of the TCR CDR3 used the HTBI primer set. TCRdb fed the multiplex PCR reads into MiXCR, producing one record per CDR3 protein. Seen here are about 560,000 distinct CDR3 sequences, about a sixth observed once, and the top ten hold around a sixth. Material for sequencing was blood. The TCR was taken from a woman younger than 30 with Graves' hyperthyroidism. The chain employs TRBV5-1 and TRBJ2-1; 13 bases fit TRBD2. The CDR3: CASSLVGTSGKGQFF. In nucleotides, the CDR3 is TGCGCCAGCAGCTTGGTGGGGACTAGCGGGAAAGGGCAGTTCTTC.